One sample yielded the 17 T cell receptor beta chains listed below, sequenced in a study of spatial heterogeneity in lung cancer. Regarding the study as a whole: Tumoral mutation counts were tracked by counts of expanded intratumoral alpha and beta TCRs.

No antigen has been assigned to these receptors. TCRdb processed the 5' RACE reads anew with MiXCR; each CDR3 protein has one entry. The sample gives under 15,000 distinct CDR3 sequences, 4% to 5% of which show up once; 15% to 20% is in the top ten. Described time point: sample taken at primary tumor resection. This specimen was lung tumor tissue, taken at surgery. The receptors shown here come from a female donor with early-stage non-small cell lung cancer.

Sample share makes this clonotype medium-sized. A library made for alpha chains picked up this beta chain off target, so its size means little. The chain combines TRBV7-9 with TRBJ2-7; 7 positions match TRBD1. Germline CDR1 reads SEHNR; CDR2 reads FQNEAQ (reference sequence). V lost 4 bases to trimming and J lost 3 bases; unmatched junction nucleotides: 6. This CDR3 is built from 14 residues. The CDR3 sequence is CASSSPQGSYEQYF. The CDR3 DNA follows: TGTGCCAGCAGCTCACCACAGGGGAGCTACGAGCAGTACTTC.

This clonotype was observed many times. This beta chain slipped into a library made for alpha chains as a stray read, so its size is not meaningful. The chain employs TRBV15 and TRBJ2-2; TRBD1 might be the D (5 bases). From germline, CDR1 is LNHNV and CDR2 YYDKDF (reference sequence). This CDR3 has 13 residues. The V end lost 0 bases, the J end lost 7 bases, and 6 bases lay between the germline ends. CDR3 sequence reads: CATSREGDGELFF. In DNA form, the CDR3 reads TGTGCCACCAGCAGAGAAGGGGACGGGGAGCTGTTTTTT.

This clonotype has at least ten counts. With the library built for alpha chains, this beta chain is off target and its frequency is not meaningful. J is TRBJ1-6 and V is TRBV6-2 or TRBV6-3; D remains ambiguous. CDR1 is MNHEY, CDR2 SVGEGT, per germline. The CDR3 has 16 amino acids. V shed 2 bases and J shed 0 bases, with 8 bases lying between them. Written as DNA, the CDR3 is TGTGCCAGCAGTTACAGGGTGACCTCCTATAATTCACCCCTCCACTTT. It yields the protein CASSYRVTSYNSPLHF.

As for this clonotype: This beta chain is a stray read from a library made for alpha chains; its abundance is not meaningful. The DNA of the CDR3 is TGTGCCAGCAGCGTAGTCCCGGAAGGCCCAGGATGGAGGCCCGGCTATGGCTACACCTTC. Translation gives CASSVVPEGPGWRPGYGYTF. The chain couples TRBV9 to TRBJ1-2, with D uncertain. CDR3 length equals 20 residues. Germline V gene data show CDR1 as SGDLS and CDR2 as YYNGEE. V was trimmed by 0 bases and J by 4 bases, leaving 28 bases between them.

This clonotype was detected ten times or more. This beta chain is off target for a library built for alpha chains, so its abundance means little. This chain connects TRBV12-3 or TRBV12-4 to TRBJ1-3; perhaps TRBD1 as D (6 bases). V was shortened by 3 bases and J by 1 base, with 7 bases between the two germline ends. The CDR3 length is 14 residues. Written as DNA, the CDR3 is TGTGCCAGCAGTTTTCAGGGGTCTGGAAACACCATATATTTT. Translation gives CASSFQGSGNTIYF.

Relative to its sample, this clonotype is medium-sized. For a library built for alpha chains, this beta chain is a stray read; little rests on its size. The V call is TRBV28, the J call TRBJ1-6, with D hard to call. There are 17 residues in the CDR3. V lost 3 bases, J lost 6 bases, and 18 bases lay in between. Per germline, CDR1 MDHEN and CDR2 SYDVKM. CDR3 bases: TGTGCCAGCAGTTTTAGGATAGGAGGGAGCGGTAATTCACCCCTCCACTTT. Its protein is CASSFRIGGSGNSPLHF.

This clonotype was counted at least ten times. This beta chain came through as a stray read in a library set up for alpha chains, and its size says little. The chain combines TRBV12-2 with TRBJ1-5; the table assigns TRBD1, which was not confirmed against the DNA. TRBV12-2 is a known pseudogene. The CDR3 is 14 amino acids. The chain's CDR3 is CASRADRGNQPQHF. CDR3 coding DNA: TGTGCAAGTCGCGCCGACAGGGGGAATCAGCCCCAGCATTTT.

By sample share, this clonotype is medium-sized. The library was prepared for alpha chains; this beta chain is a stray read, so its frequency means little. V gene TRBV27 combines with J gene TRBJ2-2; D may correspond to TRBD1 or TRBD2 (6 bases each). The ends were cut back, 1 base at V and 5 bases at J, with 14 bases in the middle. The CDR3 covers 16 residues. The germline CDR1 and CDR2 sequences are MNHEY and SMNVEV (reference sequence). The DNA for the CDR3 is TGTGCCAGCAGTTTATTATTGGGGGGCGTAACCGGGGAGCTGTTTTTT. Translation: CASSLLLGGVTGELFF.

This clonotype has at least ten counts. This beta chain turned up in a library designed for alpha chains; as an off-target read, its abundance says little. The chain recombines TRBV3-1 with TRBJ1-2; 7 nucleotides line up with TRBD1. V lost 2 bases to trimming and J lost 4 bases; unmatched junction nucleotides: 4. Looked up from germline, CDR1 is LGHDT and CDR2 is YNNKEL (reference sequence). The CDR3 consists of 14 residues. CDR3 coding DNA: TGTGCCAGCAGCCAACTGACAGGGTTCTATGGCTACACCTTC. It yields the protein CASSQLTGFYGYTF. Based on the CDR3 plus reference TRBV3-1 and TRBJ1-2, the full variable domain is DTAVSQTPKYLVTQMGNDKSIKCEQNLGHDTMYWYKQDSKKFLKIMFSYNNKELIINETVPNRFSPKSPDKAHLNLHINSLELGDSAVYFCASSQLTGFYGYTFGSGTRLTVV.

Concerning this clonotype: A library made for alpha chains picked up this beta chain off target, so its size means little. The CDR3 coding sequence is TGTGCCAGCAGTCGACCTGCACCCGGCGAGCAGTACTTC. Translating gives CASSRPAPGEQYF. The gene calls are TRBV28 and TRBJ2-7; D is uncertain. The V gene's germline CDR1 is MDHEN and CDR2 SYDVKM. This CDR3 contains 13 residues. Deletions cut 5 bases from V and 6 bases from J, with 14 bases between.

Many counts were recorded for this clonotype. In a library made to pick up alpha chains, this beta chain is a stray read with a size that means little. This sequence joins TRBV12-3 or TRBV12-4 and TRBJ2-7; 7 bases match TRBD2. J was trimmed by 7 bases and V by 6 bases; bases with no gene match: 15. The length of the CDR3 is 15 residues. As DNA, the CDR3 is TGTGCCAGCAGCGCCGGTGGGGGGGTCTCAGGAGAGCAGTACTTC. Its translation is CASSAGGGVSGEQYF.

This clonotype was picked up many times. The library was prepared for alpha chains; this beta chain is a stray read, so its frequency means little. The rearrangement joins TRBV18 to TRBJ2-3, with 8 bases lining up with TRBD2. J lost 0 bases, V lost 5 bases, and 4 bases had no gene match. Per the germline V gene, CDR1 is KGHSH and CDR2 is LQKENI. This CDR3 comprises 15 residues. CDR3 nucleotides: TGTGCCAGCTCAATAGCGGGGCCCAGCACAGATACGCAGTATTTT. Amino acids: CASSIAGPSTDTQYF.

In this sample, this clonotype turned up a few times. Since the library was made to target alpha chains, this beta chain is a stray read and its abundance is not meaningful. This rearrangement joins TRBV27 to TRBJ1-2; D unclear. CDR1 is MNHEY and CDR2 is SMNVEV in the germline V gene (reference sequence). CDR3 length: 15 amino acids. Trimming left V 6 bases short and J 8 bases short, with 22 bases between. CDR3 coding DNA: TGTGCCAGCAGCCTAAACGCCCGAACCCCCACCGGCTACACCTTC. Protein: CASSLNARTPTGYTF.

For this clonotype: This clone may be a read error of a much larger clone one base away. This beta chain appears as a stray read in a library generated for alpha chains; its size is not informative. V usage is TRBV7-6 and J usage is TRBJ1-5; D is unresolved. In germline, CDR1 is SGHVS, CDR2 FNYEAQ. The CDR3 spans 13 residues. Between the trimmed V and J ends, which lost 6 bases and 7 bases, there was a span of 13 bases. In DNA, the CDR3 is TGTGCCAGCAGACCTCAAGATGGACAGCCCCAGCATTTT. It is translated as CASRPQDGQPQHF.

Ten or more counts support this clonotype. Being off target in a library aimed at alpha chains, this beta chain has a size of little meaning. This chain connects TRBV12-3 or TRBV12-4 to TRBJ1-5, with TRBD1 matching 7 bases. The V and J ends lost 5 bases and 5 bases, in that order; junction bases with no gene match: 9. The CDR3 has 15 residues. Here the CDR3 DNA reads TGTGCCAGCAGTCAAGACAGGGCTGGCCATCAGCCCCAGCATTTT. Its translation is CASSQDRAGHQPQHF.

This clonotype occurred many times. Since the library was made to target alpha chains, this beta chain is a stray read and its abundance is not meaningful. The V gene is TRBV5-4, the J gene TRBJ2-6; D gene ambiguous. Looked up from germline, CDR1 is SGHNT and CDR2 is YYREEE (reference sequence). The germline V and J ends were trimmed by 0 bases and 1 base, with 2 bases remaining between them. The CDR3 is 14 amino acids. CDR3 sequence (DNA): TGTGCCAGCAGCTTGGAATCTGGGGCCAACGTCCTGACTTTC. Translating gives CASSLESGANVLTF.

This clonotype was detected ten times or more. As an off-target read in a library built for alpha chains, this beta chain has a frequency of little significance. J is TRBJ1-4 and V is TRBV4-1; D remains unclear. V was clipped by 1 base and J by 14 bases, with 23 bases between them. Germline-derived CDR1 and CDR2 are MGHRA and YSYEKL. The CDR3 has 16 amino acids. The CDR3 bases are TGCGCCAGCAGCCAAGCGAGGCCGTCACCAAAAAAAGGGCTGTTTTTT. Encoded protein: CASSQARPSPKKGLFF.